This record covers a single T cell receptor beta chain. This receptor's antigen is unknown. Base qualities are not at hand, and no much larger clone is one base apart. CDR1 and CDR2, looked up from the germline V gene, are SQVTM and ANQGSEA. V loses 5 bases at its end and J loses 5 bases; junction bases beyond the gene matches: 13. From the cysteine through the phenylalanine, the CDR3 covers 18 amino acids. The retained sequence is limited to the CDR3, 54 bases, with the frame set at the first base. Library preparation employed the immunoSEQ multiplex PCR assay. The multiplex PCR relied on a mix of 60 forward primers for TCR Vbeta segments and 13 reverse primers for TCR Jbeta segments. Amplification of the CDR3 region of rearranged TCR beta genes was performed with a multiplex PCR assay on genomic DNA. The Illumina HiSeq System was used to sequence the amplified TCR beta libraries as 87-base-pair reads. The authors' pipeline ran thus. In a later analysis, 80 million or so unique TCR beta chains were counted across the roughly 610 repertoires, and approximately 11 million of these chains were shared by at least two donors. Raw reads were error-corrected and collapsed into unique sequences by a nearest-neighbor algorithm in which closely related sequences were merged to remove PCR and sequencing errors. Alignment of CDR3 sequences to IMGT reference sequences was used to assign V, D and J gene segments. Each retained sequence needed at least a six-nucleotide match to both a V gene segment and a J gene segment. A rearrangement was called productive if the CDR3 had no stop codons and remained in frame with V and J, and every other rearrangement was called non-productive. CDR3 was defined by IMGT convention, running from the second conserved V-encoded cysteine to the conserved J-encoded phenylalanine. In an earlier analysis of some 550 of the donors, sequences lacking an unambiguous match to a single V gene segment were excluded. An earlier analysis of about 600 of the donors called V segments functional above 56.7% productive rearrangements and segregating when the between-donor standard deviation exceeded 5%. A statistical classification framework was built for diagnosing cytomegalovirus status from the catalog of TCR beta chain sequences. In a later analysis, TCR nucleotide sequences were compared against IMGT/GENE-DB human TR gene sequences so that V and J genes could be assigned. A later analysis assigned CDR3 sequences and most-parsimonious VDJ recombination scenarios with the TCRdist pipeline. In a later analysis, each TCR beta chain was defined by its CDR3 amino acid sequence together with its V-gene family, and reads without a unique V-gene family were excluded. In a later analysis, around 650 highly shared, low-generation-probability nucleotide sequences were removed to address suspected cross-contamination and a sequencing artifact. A later analysis calculated a clonal expansion index for each public chain from normalized within-repertoire ranks of inferred template counts. In a later analysis, generation probabilities were computed using a VDJ recombination model fitted to out-of-frame rearrangements, and the results were checked against IGoR. A later analysis scored TCR-TCR, TCR-HLA and TCR-CMV co-occurrence with hypergeometric tests, applying a repertoire-size bias correction to TCR pairs. A later analysis estimated false discovery rates by permuting HLA or CMV assignments 20 times. In a later analysis, co-occurring TCRs were grouped using DBSCAN, with TCRdist sequence similarity added in when clustering inside HLA-allele-positive subsets. For co-occurrence clustering, repertoires with fewer than 30,000 or more than 120,000 public chains were excluded, along with four or five repertoires with anomalous nucleotide sharing. TCRdb's version of the immuneACCESS table is confined to in-frame rearrangements and falls short of the full clone set. An unresolved V gene accounts for under half of the shortfall where checked; the remainder is of unknown origin. V, J and clone size are those of that table, while D and trimming were read from the DNA. The sample table contains 100,000 to 150,000 clones; only one count was recorded for about 80% of them. The biggest ten clones account for approximately 8.8% of the sample.

The cohort comprised 666 healthy bone marrow donors. Cohort members were all nominally healthy when sampled, although unrecorded immune exposures were likely present. The donor tested CMV seropositive, placing the donor among the roughly 300 seropositive members of the cohort. Every donor gave a peripheral blood sample, and the peripheral blood mononuclear cells from that sample were used for TCR beta sequencing. The Qiagen DNeasy Blood Extraction Kit was used to extract genomic DNA from the blood cell samples. This sample was taken from a study of cytomegalovirus exposure and HLA in healthy donors (dated by TCRdb to between 2016 and 2019). With respect to the entire study: An earlier analysis of some 550 of the donors reported 250 to 300 Gb of sequence data and some 120 million unique TCR beta sequences from 150 million to 200 million T cells. An early release that covered some 640 HLA-typed donors contained approximately 290 gigabases of sequencing data and roughly 84 million unique TCR sequences. Of the 398 genotyped donors, about 80% fell in the genetic ancestry cluster associated with self-reported Caucasian donors. The study aimed to test whether cataloging public T cell receptors could reveal signatures of past pathogen exposure. The study profiled the T cell repertoires of 550 to 700 subjects by immunosequencing and related them to cytomegalovirus serostatus. A separate validation cohort of approximately 130 different subjects was used in addition to the roughly 720-subject first cohort. High-throughput TCR immunosequencing, statistical association of individual TCRs with disease status, and machine learning were combined to predict cytomegalovirus infection status. In a later analysis, previously published TCR beta repertoires from 666 donors were re-analyzed and high-resolution HLA genotyping was added so that TCR occurrence patterns could be studied. Rather than using new phenotypic data, the later analysis identified candidate immune exposures from TCR beta sequences and from how often those sequences occurred across donors. An earlier analysis of around 640 of the donors used high-throughput TCR beta sequencing to judge whether each TCR beta V gene segment behaved as functional or pseudogenic. Alongside the repertoire data, information on donor age, sex, ethnicity and CMV serostatus was compiled. In a later genetic analysis, genome-wide SNP genotypes for 398 of the 666 donors were used, and that subset was treated as a discovery cohort. Every discovery cohort repertoire had been produced on one sequencing platform. Both class I and class II loci were covered by HLA typing, at four-digit resolution. The number of donors typed differed by locus, with 629-630 for A, B, C, DRB1 and DQB1, over 500 for DQA1, 600 to 610 for DPA1, and approximately 470 for DPB1. Because of strong linkage in the cohort, roughly five DR-DQ haplotypes were treated as single units for association and clustering. Across under 500 genotyped donors of the cohort, an average of about 240,000 unique TCR beta nucleotide sequences per donor were sequenced, and approximately 17% of those sequences were non-productive. Beyond this particular receptor, the publication reports: The only immune exposure information available for the cohort was CMV serostatus. A further reported finding was that TCR beta sequences accurately predicted the HLA-A and HLA-B alleles for most subjects in the first cohort. Most CMV-associated TCR beta chains appeared to be HLA-restricted in a later analysis, and the HLA associations seemed to be driven largely by CMV exposure. The 87-base-pair reads could not distinguish some IMGT-functional V segments, including TRBV6-2 and TRBV6-3, so those segments were excluded. This cohort had only TCR beta chains sequenced, and the lack of alpha or paired-chain data limited which features could be detected. A later genetic analysis reported fewer N-insertions in productive TCRs among donors in an Asian-associated ancestry cluster than the approximately 670-donor mean. In vitro tests confirmed that a few of the cytomegalovirus-associated TCR beta chains recognize cytomegalovirus antigens. While some public TCRs were present in many individuals, most TCR sequences turned up only very rarely across donors. V-gene and J-gene trimming of TCR beta chains was associated with a missense DCLRE1C variant in a later genetic analysis, and the association was replicated in an independent cohort. In a later analysis, some 17,000 TCR beta sequences were associated with specific HLA alleles at a false discovery rate of 0.05. The sequencing pipeline was judged likely to have produced a cluster of highly shared sequence variants as a technical artifact. Strong co-occurrence of HLA alleles, especially DR and DQ, made assigning TCR associations to individual alleles difficult. Linkage disequilibrium might explain the correlated functional status among segregating V segments, but an unknown experimental factor could not be excluded. In a later analysis, TCR association rates were found to vary across HLA loci, with the most associated TCRs seen for DRB1 alleles and the fewest for HLA-C alleles. According to the authors, the approach could potentially be generalized to other disease states and immunological phenotypes. The presence/absence analyses assumed that sequencing depth was roughly uniform across donors, and that assumption may not be true. Because HLA typing was missing for some donors at each locus, association tests included only the typed subset. An earlier analysis of roughly 570 of the donors showed that most TCR beta V segments appeared in productive rearrangements either about 87% or about 30% of the time, which broadly matched IMGT annotations. Because counts were too low, under 20 rarely observed V segments, including chromosome 9 orphons, were left out of the earlier analysis of 500 to 750 of the donors. The study gave a list of under 200 TCR beta chains associated with cytomegalovirus. In a later analysis, HLA-associated TCR beta chains showed more clonal expansion and lower generation probabilities than non-associated chains that were equally common. In a later analysis, several top co-occurrence clusters were reported to appear linked to parvovirus B19, influenza, CMV and Epstein-Barr virus. In both the original and validation cohorts, the classifier was reported to diagnose cytomegalovirus status with high specificity and sensitivity.

The sample comprised PBMCs. The sequence came from a female donor in good health and CMV-seropositive. The chain couples TRBV29-1 to TRBJ2-1; 15 middle bases align to TRBD2. The DNA is TGCAGCGTTCCGGGACTAGCGGGGGGCCCCAATTTAGACAATGAGCAGTTCTTC. This codes for CSVPGLAGGPNLDNEQFF.